Below are 17 T cell receptor beta chains sequenced from a single sample in a study of T cell responses to AZD1222 COVID-19 vaccine. Here immunoSEQ multiplex PCR was the method, and the copy in TCRdb shows in-frame clones only, minus some. The sample yields 120,000 to 150,000 clones, around 84% seen once. The specimen was peripheral blood, collected 28 days after the second AZD1222 dose. The receptors come from an adult who received the AZD1222 COVID-19 vaccine.

The chain is built from TRBV5-1 and TRBJ2-1, with TRBD2 matching over 8 bases. CDR1 and CDR2 from the germline V gene are SGHRS and YFSETQ. The CDR3 sequence is 16 residues long. Unmatched junction bases numbered 9, after V lost 7 bases and J lost 0 bases. DNA for the CDR3: TGCGCCAGCCGGGGGGCGGGAGGAAACTCCTACAATGAGCAGTTCTTC. It is translated as CASRGAGGNSYNEQFF.

Note on this clone: The sample holds other DNA sequences that translate to the same CDR3. The chain couples TRBV7-8 to TRBJ2-3, with no clear D. The CDR3 runs 12 residues. V was pared by 3 bases and J by 6 bases, with 7 bases between. Germline V CDR1 and CDR2: SGHVS, FQNEAQ. The CDR3 sequence: CASSLSSDTQYF. The CDR3 coding sequence is TGTGCCAGCAGCTTGAGTAGTGATACGCAGTATTTT.

This rearrangement joins TRBV5-1 to TRBJ2-1; 10 nucleotides agree with TRBD1. This CDR3 is built from 15 residues. Germline V CDR1 and CDR2: SGHRS, YFSETQ. V was clipped by 4 bases and J by 9 bases; unmatched bases: 10. The CDR3 DNA sequence: TGCGCCAGCAGCCAACGACAGGGGGCGGAGAGTGAGCAGTTCTTC. Its protein product is CASSQRQGAESEQFF.

The chain carries TRBV12-3 or TRBV12-4 and TRBJ1-2; 7 bases are shared with TRBD1. This CDR3 is built from 13 residues. V shed 2 bases, J shed 8 bases, and the junction held 5 bases outside the gene matches. The CDR3 DNA reads as TGTGCCAGCAGTTTATTAAGGGGGCTAGGCTACACCTTC. It codes for CASSLLRGLGYTF.

This rearrangement joins TRBV6-6 to TRBJ2-1; 11 nucleotides line up with TRBD2. V was pared by 7 bases and J by 5 bases, with 7 bases of the junction left unmatched. This CDR3 contains 15 residues. The germline V gene has CDR1 MNHNY and CDR2 SVGAGI (reference sequence). CDR3 region: CASTPPTSGDNEQFF. As DNA, the CDR3 is TGTGCCAGCACCCCACCGACTAGCGGGGACAATGAGCAGTTCTTC.

The rearrangement links TRBV29-1 to TRBJ1-1, with no clear D. Germline V gives CDR1 SQVTM, CDR2 ANQGSEA. The CDR3 runs to 10 residues. Trimming left V 7 bases short and J 1 base short, with 4 bases between. The CDR3 sequence is CSGQNTEAFF. As DNA, the CDR3 is TGCAGCGGACAGAACACTGAAGCTTTCTTT.

V and J are TRBV21-1 and TRBJ2-5; the listed D gene, TRBD1, was not tested against the DNA. TRBV21-1 is flagged as a pseudogene. This CDR3 comprises 20 residues. CDR3: CASSKALNLLDRGLQETQYF. In nucleotides, the CDR3 is TGTGCCAGCAGCAAAGCGCTTAATCTCCTGGACAGGGGGCTTCAAGAGACCCAGTACTTC.

A few counts support this clone. Other nucleotide sequences in the sample specify the same CDR3. This chain uses TRBV6-5 with TRBJ1-5; 7 nucleotides match TRBD1. This CDR3 is 15 amino acids long. J was trimmed by 1 base and V by 6 bases; bases with no gene match: 6. CDR1 MNHEY and CDR2 SVGAGI come from the germline V gene. CDR3 in DNA: TGTGCCAGCAGCAGTCGACAGGGAAGCAATCAGCCCCAGCATTTT. This sequence encodes CASSSRQGSNQPQHF.

The genes are TRBV7-8 and TRBJ1-5; D gene ambiguous. V dropped 5 bases and J dropped 7 bases, with 9 bases sitting between them. This CDR3 has 12 residues. Germline V CDR1 and CDR2: SGHVS, FQNEAQ. CDR3 protein: CASSKARQPQHF. As DNA, the CDR3 is TGTGCCAGCAGCAAAGCTAGGCAGCCCCAGCATTTT.

V is TRBV5-1 and J is TRBJ2-1; D might be TRBD2 (6 bases). Germline CDR1 is SGHRS and CDR2 is YFSETQ. V lost 2 bases and J 4 bases, leaving 13 bases between the germline ends. The CDR3 is 15 amino acids. Here the CDR3 reads CASSFGGFLYNEQFF. The CDR3 region has the DNA TGCGCCAGCAGCTTCGGAGGGTTTCTTTACAATGAGCAGTTCTTC.

The rearrangement uses TRBV7-9 and TRBJ2-5; TRBD2 agrees at 8 bases. V lost 8 bases to trimming and J lost 5 bases; unmatched junction nucleotides: 1. The CDR3 runs to 11 residues. From germline, CDR1 is SEHNR and CDR2 FQNEAQ (reference sequence). The CDR3 coding sequence is TGTGCCAGCCGGGGGGGTGAGACCCAGTACTTC. Encoded protein: CASRGGETQYF.

Only a few counts were recorded for this clone. The V gene is TRBV15, the J gene TRBJ2-3; 8 nucleotides line up with TRBD2. The CDR3 sequence is 15 residues long. Germline CDR1 is LNHNV and CDR2 is YYDKDF (reference sequence). J gave up 6 bases and V 4 bases, and 9 bases lay outside the gene matches. In nucleotides, the CDR3 is TGTGCCACCAGCACCCAGCTGGCTAGCGGGGATACGCAGTATTTT. It translates to CATSTQLASGDTQYF.

The V and J genes are TRBV7-2 and TRBJ2-2; the match to TRBD2 covers 8 bases. The V gene end was trimmed by 2 bases and the J gene end by 6 bases; junction bases not matched to a gene: 8. The CDR3 covers 16 residues. Germline assignment: CDR1 SGHTA and CDR2 FQGNSA. CDR3 protein: CASSLQLASGPGELFF. The CDR3 DNA reads as TGTGCCAGCAGCTTACAGTTGGCTAGCGGGCCCGGGGAGCTGTTTTTT. Using reference TRBV7-2 and TRBJ2-2 for the parts outside the CDR3, the full variable domain is GAGVSQSPSNKVTEKGKDVELRCDPISGHTALYWYRQSLGQGLEFLIYFQGNSAPDKSGLPSDRFSAERTGGSVSTLTIQRTQQEDSAVYLCASSLQLASGPGELFFGEGSRLTVL.

The rearrangement joins TRBV30 to TRBJ1-5, with D perhaps TRBD1 (6 bases). Trimming removed 1 base at V and 7 bases at J, with 14 bases between. This CDR3 spans 14 amino acids. Germline values: CDR1 GTSNPN, CDR2 SVGIG (reference sequence). The CDR3 sequence: CAWSEGGEGQPQHF. CDR3 coding DNA: TGTGCCTGGAGTGAGGGGGGGGAAGGCCAGCCCCAGCATTTT.

This clone was picked up one time. The chain joins TRBV5-1 to TRBJ1-5; 7 bases agree with TRBD1. This CDR3 contains 16 residues. V was pared by 4 bases and J by 0 bases, with 7 bases of the junction left unmatched. The germline V gene has CDR1 SGHRS and CDR2 YFSETQ. The CDR3 loop is CASSLGTADSNQPQHF. The CDR3 DNA reads as TGCGCCAGCAGCCTCGGGACAGCAGATAGCAATCAGCCCCAGCATTTT.

This chain uses TRBV4-1 with TRBJ2-1; 7 nucleotides align to TRBD1. The CDR3 spans 16 residues. Per germline, CDR1 MGHRA and CDR2 YSYEKL. V trimming: 5 bases; J trimming: 3 bases; junction bases outside the gene matches: 10. CDR3 in amino acids: CASSYRGQANYNEQFF. DNA for the CDR3: TGCGCCAGCAGCTACCGCGGACAGGCCAACTACAATGAGCAGTTCTTC.

The V gene is TRBV13, the J gene TRBJ2-3; D is possibly TRBD1 or TRBD2 (5 bases each). Looked up from germline, CDR1 is PRHDT and CDR2 is FYEKMQ (reference sequence). The CDR3 loop spans 15 amino acids. The V gene lost 1 base and the J gene lost 1 base, with 9 bases spanning the gap. CDR3 sequence reads: CASSLAGLRTDTQYF. The CDR3 DNA is TGTGCCAGCAGCTTAGCGGGGCTCCGCACAGATACGCAGTATTTT.